The entry that follows covers one T cell receptor (beta chain) sequence. The antigen is unknown. It was 75,000 to 100,000 TCR templates that were assayed per sample. Profiling relied on immunoSEQ multiplex PCR, and the TCRdb table lists in-frame clones only, not all of them. The table shows around 100,000 clones, with around 92% occurring only once. This entry belongs to a study of siplizumab effects on memory and regulatory T cells. Study-level points and caveats: Controls showed an average of approximately 27% Treg-derived mappable alloreactive CD4+ clones, while siplizumab showed approximately 69%.

Sequencing was carried out using CD4+ T cells sorted from blood. This TCR was recovered from a human donor in good health.

CDR3 residues: CASSDAGGPSEQFF. The CDR3 DNA sequence: TGTGCCAGCAGTGACGCGGGGGGGCCCTCTGAGCAGTTCTTC. The chain uses TRBV25-1 and TRBJ2-1, with 9 bases lining up with TRBD2. Germline V gives CDR1 MGHDK, CDR2 SYGVNS. The CDR3 runs 14 residues. V lost 3 bases and J lost 9; bases outside the gene matches: 6. Combining the CDR3 with reference TRBV25-1 and TRBJ2-1 gives the whole variable domain EADIYQTPRYLVIGTGKKITLECSQTMGHDKMYWYQQDPGMELHLIHYSYGVNSTEKGDLSSESTVSRIRTEHFPLTLESARPSHTSQYLCASSDAGGPSEQFFGPGTRLTVL.